The 12 T cell receptor beta chains below come from one sample, sequenced in a study of blood T cell repertoires in COVID-19. Profiling relied on immunoSEQ multiplex PCR, and the TCRdb table lists in-frame clones only, not all of them. The table shows about 200,000 clones, with roughly 82% occurring only once. What was sequenced was PBMCs or T cells enriched from blood (not recorded which). All receptors come from a man aged 40-50 years with acute COVID-19.

This sequence joins TRBV18 and TRBJ1-1; 7 bases match TRBD1. This CDR3 has 15 residues. The ends lost 6 bases at V and 5 bases at J; junction bases unmatched: 12. Germline V gene sequence: CDR1 KGHSH, CDR2 LQKENI. The CDR3 protein is CASSLEQGLRTEAFF. The CDR3 DNA reads as TGTGCCAGCTCTCTCGAACAGGGGTTAAGGACTGAAGCTTTCTTT.

This chain links TRBV27 with TRBJ2-2; D is uncertain. Between the trimmed V and J ends, which lost 6 bases and 1 base, there was a span of 3 bases. Germline V CDR1 and CDR2: MNHEY, SMNVEV (reference sequence). CDR3 length: 12 amino acids. The CDR3 coding sequence is TGTGCCAGCAGCCAGAACACCGGGGAGCTGTTTTTT. Protein sequence: CASSQNTGELFF.

V gene TRBV7-9 combines with J gene TRBJ1-5; 7 bases are shared with TRBD1. V gave up 1 base and J gave up 5 bases; unmatched junction bases: 5. CDR1 is SEHNR and CDR2 is FQNEAQ in the germline V gene (reference sequence). The CDR3 has 15 residues. Here the CDR3 reads CASSLGRDSYQPQHF. CDR3 nucleotide sequence: TGTGCCAGCAGCTTAGGGCGGGACAGTTATCAGCCCCAGCATTTT.

This chain connects TRBV7-8 to TRBJ2-7, with D perhaps matching TRBD1 (6 bases). The CDR3 length is 14 residues. V was pared by 5 bases and J by 1 base, with 12 bases between. Germline assignment: CDR1 SGHVS and CDR2 FQNEAQ. In DNA, the CDR3 is TGTGCCAGCAGCCGTCAGGGGTCTTCCTACGAGCAGTACTTC. Encoded protein: CASSRQGSSYEQYF.

This chain joins TRBV30 and TRBJ2-1; a weak D match, TRBD2 (6 bases). Trimming pared 0 bases from V and 1 base from J, leaving 13 bases between. This CDR3 region has 16 residues. Germline assignment: CDR1 GTSNPN and CDR2 SVGIG (reference sequence). For the CDR3, the DNA is TGTGCCTGGAGTGTACTGGGTGGGGGGTCCTACAATGAGCAGTTCTTC. This encodes CAWSVLGGGSYNEQFF.

The chain joins TRBV6-5 to TRBJ2-7; D unresolved. CDR1 is MNHEY and CDR2 is SVGAGI in the germline V gene. The ends were cut back, 4 bases at V and 3 bases at J, with 4 bases in the middle. The CDR3 has 11 residues. The CDR3 bases are TGTGCCAGCAGTTTAGACTACGAGCAGTACTTC. It is translated as CASSLDYEQYF.

J is TRBJ1-1 and V is TRBV12-3 or TRBV12-4; 8 bases are a match to TRBD1. The length of the CDR3 is 13 residues. V dropped 6 bases and J dropped 5; count of bases not matched to a gene: 5. CDR3 in amino acids: CASSPDRGTEAFF. The CDR3 DNA reads as TGTGCCAGCAGCCCAGACAGGGGTACTGAAGCTTTCTTT.

V usage is TRBV30 and J usage is TRBJ2-1; D is unclear. Trimming removed 8 bases from V and 2 bases from J, with 7 bases in between. The CDR3 loop spans 11 amino acids. The germline V gene has CDR1 GTSNPN and CDR2 SVGIG (reference sequence). CDR3 DNA: TGTGCCCGATCTACCTACAATGAGCAGTTCTTC. This sequence encodes CARSTYNEQFF. Full variable domain (remainder filled in from reference TRBV30 and TRBJ2-1): SQTIHQWPATLVQPVGSPLSLECTVEGTSNPNLYWYRQAAGRGLQLLFYSVGIGQISSEVPQNLSASRPQDRQFILSSKKLLLSDSGFYLCARSTYNEQFFGPGTRLTVL.

The J gene is TRBJ2-3, the V gene TRBV7-9; D is possibly TRBD1 (5 bases). Germline V gene sequence: CDR1 SEHNR, CDR2 FQNEAQ (reference sequence). Between the trimmed V and J ends, which lost 10 bases and 6 bases, there was a span of 11 bases. The CDR3 is made up of 11 amino acids. This CDR3 reads CAILGADTQYF. CDR3 nucleotide sequence: TGTGCCATCTTAGGGGCGGATACGCAGTATTTT.

CDR3 bases: TGTGCCAGTAGCCAAGTGGGCCTGGGTTCACCCCTCCACTTT. Its protein product is CASSQVGLGSPLHF. The rearrangement uses TRBV19 and TRBJ1-6, with no clear D. Per the germline V gene, CDR1 is LNHDA and CDR2 is SQIVND (reference sequence). The V and J ends lost 6 bases and 9 bases respectively, with 15 bases between them. This CDR3 region has 14 residues.

The chain employs TRBV28 and TRBJ2-4, with unresolved D. CDR1 and CDR2 (germline): MDHEN, SYDVKM. Trimming stripped 10 bases from V and 0 bases from J, with 10 bases between. The CDR3 is 13 residues long. Written as DNA, the CDR3 is TGTGCCACGCTAGAGCTAGCCAAAAACATTCAGTACTTC. It codes for CATLELAKNIQYF.

The J gene is TRBJ2-1, the V gene TRBV5-1, with 7 nucleotides matching TRBD2. Germline CDR1 reads SGHRS; CDR2 reads YFSETQ. V lost 9 bases and J lost 5; bases outside the gene matches: 8. The CDR3 runs 13 residues. The CDR3 region has the DNA TGCGCCATAAAGGGAGCGGGAAACAATGAGCAGTTCTTC. Protein sequence: CAIKGAGNNEQFF.